This T cell receptor beta chain was documented in a study of blood T cell repertoires in COVID-19. Study-wide context: Samples taken during acute and convalescent COVID-19 were collected in the United States, Italy and Spain. T cells, B-cell-depleted T cells, or PBMCs provided the cDNA or gDNA that served as material.

TCRdb's table, derived via immunoSEQ multiplex PCR, lists solely in-frame clones and lacks some. This table holds fewer than 60,000 clones, 75% to 90% found once. The CDR3 is 15 amino acids. Germline CDR1 and CDR2: LGHNA and YNFKEQ. V was shortened by 0 bases and J by 5 bases, with 13 bases between the two germline ends. The Seattle patients, enrolled during active infection, were followed longitudinally. This sequence joins TRBV4-2 and TRBJ1-2; tentatively, D is TRBD1 (6 bases). Sequenced: peripheral blood. The TCR comes from a young man with COVID-19, enrolled during active disease. CDR3: CASSQETVGGYGYTF. In DNA, the CDR3 is TGTGCCAGCAGCCAAGAAACGGTAGGGGGATATGGCTACACCTTC.